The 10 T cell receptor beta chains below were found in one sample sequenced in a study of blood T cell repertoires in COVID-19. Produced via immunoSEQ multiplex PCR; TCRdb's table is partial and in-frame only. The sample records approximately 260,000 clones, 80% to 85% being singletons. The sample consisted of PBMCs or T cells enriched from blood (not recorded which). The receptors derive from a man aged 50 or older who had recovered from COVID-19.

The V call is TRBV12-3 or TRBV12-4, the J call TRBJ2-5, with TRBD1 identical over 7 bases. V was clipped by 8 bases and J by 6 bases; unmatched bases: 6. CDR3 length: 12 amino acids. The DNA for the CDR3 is TGTGCCAGCGGACAGGAACAAAAGACCCAGTACTTC. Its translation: CASGQEQKTQYF.

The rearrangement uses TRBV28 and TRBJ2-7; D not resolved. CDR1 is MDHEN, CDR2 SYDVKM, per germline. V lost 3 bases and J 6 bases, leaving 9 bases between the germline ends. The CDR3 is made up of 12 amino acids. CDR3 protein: CASSLIRGEQYF. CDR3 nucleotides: TGTGCCAGCAGTTTGATCCGAGGCGAGCAGTACTTC. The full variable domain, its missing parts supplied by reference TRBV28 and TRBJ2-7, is DVKVTQSSRYLVKRTGEKVFLECVQDMDHENMFWYRQDPGLGLRLIYFSYDVKMKEKGDIPEGYSVSREKKERFSLILESASTNQTSMYLCASSLIRGEQYFGPGTRLTVT.

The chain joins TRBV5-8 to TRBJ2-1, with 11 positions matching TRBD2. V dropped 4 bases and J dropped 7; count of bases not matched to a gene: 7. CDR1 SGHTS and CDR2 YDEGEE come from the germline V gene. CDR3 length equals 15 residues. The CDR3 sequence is CASSPMGLAENEQFF. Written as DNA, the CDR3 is TGTGCCAGCAGCCCGATGGGACTAGCGGAGAATGAGCAGTTCTTC. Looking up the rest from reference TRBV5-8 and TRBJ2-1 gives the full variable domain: EAGVTQSPTHLIKTRGQQATLRCSPISGHTSVYWYQQALGLGLQFLLWYDEGEERNRGNFPPRFSGRQFPNYSSELNVNALELEDSALYLCASSPMGLAENEQFFGPGTRLTVL.

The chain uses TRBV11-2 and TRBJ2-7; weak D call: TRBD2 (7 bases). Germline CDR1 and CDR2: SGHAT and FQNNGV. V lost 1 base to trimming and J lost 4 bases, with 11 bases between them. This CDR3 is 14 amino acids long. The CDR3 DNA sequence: TGTGCCAGCAGCTTAGGCAGGGGAGGGTACGAGCAGTACTTC. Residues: CASSLGRGGYEQYF.

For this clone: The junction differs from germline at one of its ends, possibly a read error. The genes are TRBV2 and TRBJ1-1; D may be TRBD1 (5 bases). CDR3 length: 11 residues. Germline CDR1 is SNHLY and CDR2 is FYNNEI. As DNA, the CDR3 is TGTGCCAGCAGTGAAGCGTCCGCGGCAGGGTTT. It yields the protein CASSEASAAGF.

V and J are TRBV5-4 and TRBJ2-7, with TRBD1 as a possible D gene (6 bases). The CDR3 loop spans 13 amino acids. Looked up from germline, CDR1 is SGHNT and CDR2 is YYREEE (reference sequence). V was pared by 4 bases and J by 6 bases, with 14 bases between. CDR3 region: CASSPPTGFEQYF. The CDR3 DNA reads TGTGCCAGCAGCCCGCCTACAGGGTTCGAGCAGTACTTC.

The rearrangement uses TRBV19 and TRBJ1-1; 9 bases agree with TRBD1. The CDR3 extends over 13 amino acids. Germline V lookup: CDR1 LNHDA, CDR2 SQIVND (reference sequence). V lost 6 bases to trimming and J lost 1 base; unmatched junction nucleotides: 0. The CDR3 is CASRGQGNTEAFF. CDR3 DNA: TGTGCCAGTAGGGGACAGGGGAACACTGAAGCTTTCTTT.

The CDR3 nucleotides are TGTGCCAGCTCCTCCCGCTCGGGACTAGCAAGCGGCGGGGAGCTGTTTTTT. Protein sequence: CASSSRSGLASGGELFF. The rearrangement uses TRBV18 and TRBJ2-2; TRBD2 aligns across 9 bases. CDR1 is KGHSH and CDR2 is LQKENI in the germline V gene. This CDR3 is 17 amino acids long. The ends lost 6 bases at V and 7 bases at J; junction bases unmatched: 15.

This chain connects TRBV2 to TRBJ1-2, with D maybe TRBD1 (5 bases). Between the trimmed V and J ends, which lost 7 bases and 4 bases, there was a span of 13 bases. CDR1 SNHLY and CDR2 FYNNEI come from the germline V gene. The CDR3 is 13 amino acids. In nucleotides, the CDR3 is TGTGCCAGCATACAGACAGTCGGCTATGGCTACACCTTC. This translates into CASIQTVGYGYTF.

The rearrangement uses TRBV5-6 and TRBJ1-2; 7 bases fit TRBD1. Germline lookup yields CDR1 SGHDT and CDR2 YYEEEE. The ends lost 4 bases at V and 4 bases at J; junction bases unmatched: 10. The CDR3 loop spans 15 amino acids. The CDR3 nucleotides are TGTGCCAGCAGCCTGGGGGGACAGCCACCCTATGGCTACACCTTC. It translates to CASSLGGQPPYGYTF.